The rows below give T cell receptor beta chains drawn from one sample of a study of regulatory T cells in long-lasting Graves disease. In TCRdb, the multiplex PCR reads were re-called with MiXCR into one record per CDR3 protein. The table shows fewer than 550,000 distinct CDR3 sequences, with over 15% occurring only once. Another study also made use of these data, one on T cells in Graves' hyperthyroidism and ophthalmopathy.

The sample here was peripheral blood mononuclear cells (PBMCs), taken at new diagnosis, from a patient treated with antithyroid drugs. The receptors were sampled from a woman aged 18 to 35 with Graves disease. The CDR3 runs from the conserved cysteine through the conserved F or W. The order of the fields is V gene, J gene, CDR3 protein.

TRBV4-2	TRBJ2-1	CASSQWEGRESYNEQFF
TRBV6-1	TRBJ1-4	CASSRAQGLSEKLFF
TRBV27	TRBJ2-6	CASRDRGVGANVLTF
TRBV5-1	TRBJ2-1	CASSPLTGSNEQFF
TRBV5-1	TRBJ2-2	CASSLLPGSAGELFF
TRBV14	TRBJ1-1	CASSSDREAFF
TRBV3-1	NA	CASSRTSGPSEQFF
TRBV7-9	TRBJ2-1	CASSLVGGRGNEQFF
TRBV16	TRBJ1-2	CASSQDRLPNYGYTF
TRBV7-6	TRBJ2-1	CASSKGQGFVNEQFF
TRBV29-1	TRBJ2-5	CSVSNIAGVETQYF
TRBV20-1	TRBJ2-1	CSARDYSATSGTSYNEQFF
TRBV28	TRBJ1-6	CASSFRGNSPLHF
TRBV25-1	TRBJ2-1	CASSESRRSSYNEQFF
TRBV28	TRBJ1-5	CASSPRGPQHF
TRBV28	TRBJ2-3	CASSAGLAESTDTQYF
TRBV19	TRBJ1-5	CASKTGGYSNQPQHF
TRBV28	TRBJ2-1	CASSGLAPFSYNEQFF
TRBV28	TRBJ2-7	CASSRGYGANVLTFGAAGGDEQYF
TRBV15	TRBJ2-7	CATSRPEIPTGTSRYEQYF
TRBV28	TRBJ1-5	CASSLKVSPGTRIGIDNQPQHF
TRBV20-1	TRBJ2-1	CSASERTSGAYNEQFF
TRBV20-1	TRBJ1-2	CSVGTANYGYTF
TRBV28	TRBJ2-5	CASSQGGPVGETQYF
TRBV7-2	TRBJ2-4	CASSLVSGGAVPKNIQYF
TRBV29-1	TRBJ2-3	CSVSASTSGSTDTQYF
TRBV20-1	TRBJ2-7	CSASNRLAGFSYEQYF
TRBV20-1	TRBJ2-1	CSARVGREGRGLYNEQFF
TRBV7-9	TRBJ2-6	CASRETRGLSSGANVLTF
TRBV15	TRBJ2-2	CATSRDVLTGELFF
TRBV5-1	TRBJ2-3	CASSSSVAGASDTQYF
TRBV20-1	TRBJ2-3	CSARDHRGSTDTQYF
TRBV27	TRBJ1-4	CASRRDTLQTNEKLFF
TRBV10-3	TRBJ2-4	CAISEGPENIQYF
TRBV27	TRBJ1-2	CASSSPFRAGSGYTF
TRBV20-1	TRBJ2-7	CSAQVDSGSEQYF
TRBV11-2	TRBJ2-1	CASSLVPRLATRNEQFF
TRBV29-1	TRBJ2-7	CSVRLAGGPYEQYF
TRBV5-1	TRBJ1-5	CASSWTGSSDQPQHF
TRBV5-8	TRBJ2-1	CASSLGTIAGAYNEQFF
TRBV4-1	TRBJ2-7	CASSQGWGGEQYF
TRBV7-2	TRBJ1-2	CASTPTGTEINYGYTF